Below are 4 T cell receptor beta chains sequenced from a single sample in a study of T cell clonotyping in hematopoietic cell transplantation. The time point: recipient sample about 28 days before transplant, after cytoreduction. Data came from immunoSEQ multiplex PCR; TCRdb stores just in-frame clones and leaves some out. The data show tens of thousands of clones, 75% to 85% seen once. This specimen was peripheral blood mononuclear cells, taken before stem cell transplant. The receptors here all came from a woman aged 55 to 70 with acute myeloid leukemia. Some clones in this sample may be carry-over from other donors' samples.

Written as DNA, the CDR3 is TGCGCCAGCAGCTTGGATGCGGGAGGGCCGAACACCGGGGAGCTGTTTTTT. It encodes CASSLDAGGPNTGELFF. The chain combines TRBV5-1 with TRBJ2-2, with TRBD2 matching over 9 bases. The V and J ends lost 0 bases and 0 bases, in that order; junction bases with no gene match: 3. CDR1 is SGHRS and CDR2 is YFSETQ in the germline V gene. The CDR3 extends over 17 amino acids.

The rearrangement uses TRBV11-2 and TRBJ2-5; unclear D gene. The CDR3 runs to 14 residues. Between the trimmed V and J ends, which lost 1 base and 4 bases, there was a span of 10 bases. The V gene's germline CDR1 is SGHAT and CDR2 FQNNGV. The CDR3 nucleotides are TGTGCCAGCAGCTTAGTAAGGGTAGGAGAGACCCAGTACTTC. Translated: CASSLVRVGETQYF.

CDR3 coding DNA: TGTGCCAGCAGCTCCTCCGTAGCCAAAAACATTCAGTACTTC. Translation gives CASSSSVAKNIQYF. The chain combines TRBV7-8 with TRBJ2-4; D is undetermined. The CDR3 has 14 amino acids. The V and J ends lost 4 bases and 0 bases respectively, with 7 bases between them. The V gene's germline CDR1 is SGHVS and CDR2 FQNEAQ.

V usage is TRBV4-3 and J usage is TRBJ1-1; D is undetermined. V dropped 0 bases and J dropped 0 bases, with 2 bases sitting between them. CDR3 length: 13 amino acids. The germline gives CDR1 LGHNA, CDR2 YSLEER. CDR3: CASSQEMNTEAFF. The CDR3 DNA reads TGCGCCAGCAGCCAAGAGATGAACACTGAAGCTTTCTTT.